This TCR beta chain originates from a study of human T cells and chemical hapten exposure. Findings and limits, study-wide: DPC sensitization did not alter TCRs above 1 in 1000 frequency.

V lost 5 bases to trimming and J lost 6 bases; unmatched junction nucleotides: 5. The CDR3 covers 14 residues. Germline CDR1 reads SGHTA; CDR2 reads FQGNSA. Concerning this clonotype: Its cognate antigen is unknown.

TCRdb reprocessed the RACE reads with MiXCR, giving one entry per CDR3 protein. The sample shows about 84,000 distinct CDR3 sequences, under 11% of them seen only once. Time point of the sample: patch test 2, 6 weeks after DPC sensitization. Treatment given: therapeutic diphenylcyclopropenone sensitization with weekly scalp DPC. The source was whole blood, collected in connection with sensitization to the hapten diphenylcyclopropenone (DPC). The clonotype was recovered from a woman aged 45-59 years with alopecia areata. Some clones in this sample may be carry-over from other donors' samples. The V call is TRBV7-2, the J call TRBJ1-5; 9 bases agree with TRBD1. The CDR3: CASSPDRGSQPQHF. Written as DNA, the CDR3 is TGTGCCAGCAGCCCAGACAGGGGGAGTCAGCCCCAGCATTTT.